In its sample, the clone carrying this TCR beta chain was seen many times. The sample belongs to a study of T cells after yellow fever vaccination. One entry per CDR3 protein results from TCRdb running MiXCR on the 5' RACE reads. The sample yields 300,000 to 350,000 distinct CDR3 sequences, 8.1% seen once. The TCR originated in a man aged 18 to 29 who received the YFV17D yellow fever vaccine. Sequencing used PBMCs, obtained about 41 days after the first yellow fever vaccination.

The CDR3 DNA reads as TGTGCCAGCAGCAACAAGCGGGGGGGCACTAGCACAGATACGCAGTATTTT. Translated, it gives CASSNKRGGTSTDTQYF. The chain uses TRBV7-2 and TRBJ2-3, with 10 bases that match TRBD2. Germline assignment: CDR1 SGHTA and CDR2 FQGNSA. The J segment lost 0 bases and the V segment lost 5 bases, leaving 8 bases of the junction unmatched. The CDR3 is 17 amino acids.